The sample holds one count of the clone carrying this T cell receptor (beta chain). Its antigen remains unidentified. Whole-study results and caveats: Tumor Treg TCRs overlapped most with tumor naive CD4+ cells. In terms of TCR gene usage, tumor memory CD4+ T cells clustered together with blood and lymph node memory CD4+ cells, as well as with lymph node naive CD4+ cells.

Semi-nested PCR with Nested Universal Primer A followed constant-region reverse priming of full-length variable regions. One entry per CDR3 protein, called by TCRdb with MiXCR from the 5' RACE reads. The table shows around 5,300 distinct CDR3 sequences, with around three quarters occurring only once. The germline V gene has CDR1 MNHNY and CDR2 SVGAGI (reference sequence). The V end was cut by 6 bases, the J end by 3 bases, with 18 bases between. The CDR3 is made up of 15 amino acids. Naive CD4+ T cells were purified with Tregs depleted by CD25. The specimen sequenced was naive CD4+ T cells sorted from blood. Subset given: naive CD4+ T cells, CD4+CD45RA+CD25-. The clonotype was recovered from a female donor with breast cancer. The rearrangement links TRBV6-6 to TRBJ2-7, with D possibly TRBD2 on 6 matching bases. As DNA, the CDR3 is TGTGCCAGCAGCCAACGGTCCGGCGGGGTCTACGAGCAGTACTTC. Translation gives CASSQRSGGVYEQYF.